This TCR beta chain stems from a study of radiotherapy plus CTLA-4 blockade in lung cancer. Study-level information: Patients showed objective responses in around a sixth of cases and disease control in roughly 34%.

V lost 8 bases to trimming and J lost 7 bases; unmatched junction nucleotides: 7. CDR3 length: 13 amino acids. Germline V lookup: CDR1 MDHEN, CDR2 SYDVKM. For this clone: Its target is not known.

General study results and limits: Reported findings show early blood T cell clone dynamics, with interferon-beta, best predicted response.

Sequencing was performed with immunoSEQ multiplex PCR; in TCRdb, only in-frame clones are kept and a portion is missing. The sample has about 88,000 clones; more than 70% are singletons. The study gave focal radiation plus ipilimumab CTLA-4 blockade to patients with chemo-refractory metastatic non-small-cell lung cancer. The sequenced sample was peripheral blood, obtained from a patient treated with radiotherapy plus ipilimumab. This chain links TRBV28 with TRBJ2-3, with 9 bases identical to TRBD2. This TCR came from a human donor with non-small cell lung cancer that progressed on radiotherapy plus ipilimumab. The CDR3 nucleotides read TGTGCCAGCCAAGCAAGCGGGAGGAATACGCAGTATTTT. Encoded protein: CASQASGRNTQYF.